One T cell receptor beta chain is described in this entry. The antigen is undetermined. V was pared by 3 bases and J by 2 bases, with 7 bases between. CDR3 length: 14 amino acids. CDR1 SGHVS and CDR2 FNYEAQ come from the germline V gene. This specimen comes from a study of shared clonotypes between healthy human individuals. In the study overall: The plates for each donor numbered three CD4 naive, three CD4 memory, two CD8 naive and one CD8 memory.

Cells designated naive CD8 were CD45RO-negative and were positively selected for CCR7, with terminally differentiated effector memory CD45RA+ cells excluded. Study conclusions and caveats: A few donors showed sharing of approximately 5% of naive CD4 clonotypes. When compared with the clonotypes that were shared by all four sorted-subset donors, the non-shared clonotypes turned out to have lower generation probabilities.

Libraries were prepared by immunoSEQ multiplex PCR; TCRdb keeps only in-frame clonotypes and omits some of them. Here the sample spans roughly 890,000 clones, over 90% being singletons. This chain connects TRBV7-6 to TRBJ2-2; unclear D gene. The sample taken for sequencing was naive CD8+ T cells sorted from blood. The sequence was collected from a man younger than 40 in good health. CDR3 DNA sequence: TGTGCCAGCAGCTTGGACCGTAACACCGGGGAGCTGTTTTTT. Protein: CASSLDRNTGELFF.